This passage covers 11 T cell receptor beta chains from one sample sequenced in a study of blood T cell repertoires in COVID-19. Repertoires were generated with immunoSEQ multiplex PCR, while TCRdb's copy carries only in-frame clones and drops some. The sample lists about 190,000 clones, roughly 86% occurring once. Input material: PBMCs or T cells enriched from blood (not recorded which). The receptors were gathered from a young woman who had recovered from COVID-19.

The chain combines TRBV7-9 with TRBJ1-5; D is uncertain. CDR1 is SEHNR, CDR2 FQNEAQ, per germline (reference sequence). The CDR3 extends over 15 amino acids. Trimming removed 4 bases from V and 3 bases from J, with 13 bases in between. The CDR3 protein is CASSSTAVDNQPQHF. CDR3 sequence (DNA): TGTGCCAGCAGCTCGACCGCGGTGGACAATCAGCCCCAGCATTTT.

The rearrangement uses TRBV27 and TRBJ2-6; 11 positions agree with TRBD2. The CDR3 is made up of 18 amino acids. V dropped 5 bases and J dropped 1; count of bases not matched to a gene: 7. Germline V gives CDR1 MNHEY, CDR2 SMNVEV (reference sequence). CDR3 sequence (DNA): TGTGCCAGCAGTGAAAGACTAGCGGGATATTCTGGGGCCAACGTCCTGACTTTC. This sequence encodes CASSERLAGYSGANVLTF. Complete variable domain (other parts from reference TRBV27 and TRBJ2-6): EAQVTQNPRYLITVTGKKLTVTCSQNMNHEYMSWYRQDPGLGLRQIYYSMNVEVTDKGDVPEGYKVSRKEKRNFPLILESPSPNQTSLYFCASSERLAGYSGANVLTFGAGSRLTVL.

CDR3 residues: CASSPPREGGTDTQYF. The CDR3 DNA sequence: TGCGCCAGCAGCCCGCCACGGGAGGGCGGCACAGATACGCAGTATTTT. This chain joins TRBV5-1 and TRBJ2-3, with 8 bases lining up with TRBD2. The CDR3 totals 16 residues. The germline gives CDR1 SGHRS, CDR2 YFSETQ. V was clipped by 4 bases and J by 1 base; unmatched bases: 8.

Written as DNA, the CDR3 is TGTGCCAGTTCGACCGCCGGGACTTACTCCAACTACGAGCAGTACTTC. Its translation: CASSTAGTYSNYEQYF. This sequence joins TRBV7-9 and TRBJ2-7; D perhaps matches TRBD2 (6 bases). Per the germline V gene, CDR1 is SEHNR and CDR2 is FQNEAQ (reference sequence). This CDR3 is built from 16 residues. V lost 9 bases, J lost 3 bases, and 24 bases lay in between.

This clone was seen a few times. The J gene is TRBJ1-2, the V gene TRBV12-3 or TRBV12-4; 8 nucleotides agree with TRBD1. This CDR3 is 13 amino acids long. The V segment lost 5 bases and the J segment 5 bases; nucleotides outside the gene matches: 4. The CDR3: CASSAGGRYGYTF. The CDR3 DNA reads TGTGCCAGCAGTGCAGGGGGCAGGTATGGCTACACCTTC.

The J gene is TRBJ1-3, the V gene TRBV24-1; no clear D gene. The CDR3 contains 15 residues. Trimming removed 4 bases from V and 0 bases from J, with 9 bases in between. Germline loops: CDR1 KGHDR, CDR2 SFDVKD. The CDR3 is CATSEGEYSGNTIYF. DNA for the CDR3: TGTGCCACCAGTGAGGGAGAATACTCTGGAAACACCATATATTTT.

V is TRBV28 and J is TRBJ2-7, with D perhaps matching TRBD1 (6 bases). V lost 6 bases and J 2 bases, leaving 20 bases between the germline ends. The CDR3 length is 16 residues. Germline CDR1 and CDR2: MDHEN and SYDVKM. The CDR3 is CASRLSGAGVAYEQYF. The DNA of the CDR3 is TGTGCCAGCAGGCTATCAGGCGCAGGGGTAGCCTACGAGCAGTACTTC. The complete variable domain, with remaining parts taken from reference TRBV28 and TRBJ2-7, reads DVKVTQSSRYLVKRTGEKVFLECVQDMDHENMFWYRQDPGLGLRLIYFSYDVKMKEKGDIPEGYSVSREKKERFSLILESASTNQTSMYLCASRLSGAGVAYEQYFGPGTRLTVT.

The chain employs TRBV2 and TRBJ2-3; 7 nucleotides match TRBD1. V lost 6 bases to trimming and J lost 1 base; unmatched junction nucleotides: 7. Germline CDR1 reads SNHLY; CDR2 reads FYNNEI. CDR3 length: 15 amino acids. Here the CDR3 DNA reads TGTGCCAGCAGCCAACAGGGGATGGGCACAGATACGCAGTATTTT. Its protein product is CASSQQGMGTDTQYF.

This clone was detected once. The V call is TRBV28, the J call TRBJ1-6, with D unclear. The CDR3 covers 15 residues. V lost 4 bases and J 10 bases, leaving 17 bases between the germline ends. Germline CDR1 is MDHEN and CDR2 is SYDVKM. CDR3 nucleotides: TGTGCCAGCAGTTCGGAGGCGCTGGGGTTCTCACCCCTCCACTTT. Encoded protein: CASSSEALGFSPLHF.

The chain joins TRBV5-1 to TRBJ1-1; 7 nucleotides line up with TRBD1. This CDR3 is built from 15 residues. Unmatched junction bases numbered 8, after V lost 5 bases and J lost 1 base. Germline CDR1 SGHRS, CDR2 YFSETQ. CDR3 sequence reads: CASRPGTATNTEAFF. CDR3 nucleotide sequence: TGCGCCAGCAGACCCGGGACAGCAACGAACACTGAAGCTTTCTTT.

This chain connects TRBV3-1 (or the pseudogene TRBV3-2) to TRBJ2-1; 14 bases map to TRBD2. The length of the CDR3 is 16 residues. Germline CDR1 and CDR2: LGHDT and YNNKEL (reference sequence). J gave up 3 bases and V 5 bases, and 3 bases lay outside the gene matches. The CDR3 loop reads CASSFGLAGGYNEQFF. The CDR3 DNA is TGTGCCAGCAGCTTCGGACTAGCGGGGGGCTACAATGAGCAGTTCTTC.